This record covers a single T cell receptor beta chain. After removal of 6 bases from V and 4 bases from J, the junction contained 7 bases not matched to a gene. From germline, CDR1 is MDHEN and CDR2 SYDVKM. The CDR3 has 14 amino acids. The sample belongs to a study of blood T cell repertoires in COVID-19. Study details: Some COVID-19 samples were acute and others convalescent; all came from the United States, Italy and Spain. PBMCs, B-cell-depleted T cells, or T cells provided the cDNA or gDNA that made up the material.

In the original analysis: The assay estimated nucleated cells by amplifying reference gene primers. Assay: immunoSEQ multiplex PCR; the TCRdb copy retains only in-frame clones and omits some. V and J calls and clone size are copied from that table; D and trimming were computed from the DNA. The sample carries around 140,000 clones, around 88% recorded once. Sequencing was done on a sample of peripheral blood. The gene calls are TRBV28 and TRBJ1-1, with 8 bases that match TRBD1. The clonotype was recovered from a man between 60 and 75 years old with active or convalescent COVID-19. This CDR3 is CASRLRGPGTEAFF. The CDR3 DNA reads as TGTGCCAGCAGGCTCAGGGGGCCTGGCACTGAAGCTTTCTTT.